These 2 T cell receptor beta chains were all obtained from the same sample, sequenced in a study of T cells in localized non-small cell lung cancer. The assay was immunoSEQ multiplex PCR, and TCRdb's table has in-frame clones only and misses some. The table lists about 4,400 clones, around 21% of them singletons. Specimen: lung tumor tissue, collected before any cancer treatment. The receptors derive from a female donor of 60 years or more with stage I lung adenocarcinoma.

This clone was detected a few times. This CDR3 is CAISESDQPQHF. CDR3 nucleotide sequence: TGTGCCATCAGTGAGTCGGATCAGCCCCAGCATTTT. The chain joins TRBV10-3 to TRBJ1-5; D is uncertain. CDR3 length equals 12 residues. Germline loops: CDR1 ENHRY, CDR2 SYGVKD. The germline V and J ends were trimmed by 0 bases and 5 bases, with 2 bases remaining between them.

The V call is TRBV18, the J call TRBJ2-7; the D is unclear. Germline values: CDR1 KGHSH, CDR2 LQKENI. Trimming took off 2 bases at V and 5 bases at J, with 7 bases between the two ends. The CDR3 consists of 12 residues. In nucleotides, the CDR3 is TGTGCCAGCTCACCATGGGAAAACGAGCAGTACTTC. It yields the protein CASSPWENEQYF.